These T cell receptor beta chains were read from a single sample in a study of CD8+ T cells in alopecia areata. The assay was immunoSEQ multiplex PCR, and TCRdb's table has in-frame clones only and misses some. The sample lists approximately 150,000 clones, approximately 57% occurring once. The sequences come from CD4+ T cells sorted from blood, collected at week 24, from a patient treated with tofacitinib. The receptor source for this set is a human donor with alopecia areata. CDR3s include the opening cysteine and the closing phenylalanine or tryptophan.

V gene: TRBV5-1
J gene: TRBJ1-1
CDR3 protein: CASSLDASPVNTEAFF

V gene: TRBV29-1
J gene: TRBJ1-2
CDR3 protein: CSVESPGQLYGYTF

V gene: TRBV29-1
J gene: TRBJ2-1
CDR3 protein: CSVEDQGSNEQFF

V gene: TRBV29-1
J gene: TRBJ2-3
CDR3 protein: CSVALQSREHTQYF

V gene: TRBV10-3
J gene: TRBJ2-7
CDR3 protein: CATGRGGTTSYEQYF

V gene: TRBV6-5
J gene: TRBJ2-7
CDR3 protein: CASSPSPGPYEQYF

V gene: TRBV2
J gene: TRBJ1-1
CDR3 protein: CASSEARYRANTEAFF

V gene: TRBV5-1
J gene: TRBJ2-5
CDR3 protein: CASRYNSDQETQYF

V gene: TRBV4-1
J gene: TRBJ1-2
CDR3 protein: CASSQGSGVTYGGYTF

V gene: TRBV29-1
J gene: TRBJ2-7
CDR3 protein: CSVKGNYEQYF

V gene: TRBV30
J gene: TRBJ2-6
CDR3 protein: CAWSVLWGSGANVLTF

V gene: TRBV4-2
J gene: TRBJ2-6
CDR3 protein: CASSQDGFRQSGANVLTF

V gene: TRBV2
J gene: TRBJ2-3
CDR3 protein: CASSNELQGDTQYF

V gene: TRBV7-2
J gene: TRBJ2-5
CDR3 protein: CASSFRGEETQYF

V gene: TRBV5-1
J gene: TRBJ1-6
CDR3 protein: CASSGTGDSPLHF

V gene: TRBV19
J gene: TRBJ1-2
CDR3 protein: CASSIRGAEGYTF

V gene: TRBV6-5
J gene: TRBJ1-2
CDR3 protein: CASSYSVSGTRHGYTF

V gene: TRBV7-9
J gene: TRBJ2-1
CDR3 protein: CASSGRGSAYNEQFF

V gene: TRBV30
J gene: TRBJ1-1
CDR3 protein: CAWSSQVNTEAFF

V gene: TRBV7-2
J gene: TRBJ2-7
CDR3 protein: CASSLEGRSYEQYF

V gene: TRBV5-6
J gene: TRBJ2-7
CDR3 protein: CASSPAGTLYEQYF

V gene: TRBV30
J gene: TRBJ1-5
CDR3 protein: CAWNDLRGDQPQHF

V gene: TRBV5-1
J gene: TRBJ2-5
CDR3 protein: CASPLAGRETQYF

V gene: TRBV19
J gene: TRBJ1-6
CDR3 protein: CASSPGRSYNSPLHF

V gene: TRBV30
J gene: TRBJ1-1
CDR3 protein: CAWSVAPGGAFF

V gene: TRBV15
J gene: TRBJ1-1
CDR3 protein: CATSRGATSEAFF

V gene: TRBV19
J gene: TRBJ2-5
CDR3 protein: CASSPTGVGSETQYF

V gene: TRBV6-1
J gene: TRBJ1-5
CDR3 protein: CASSLLFDQPQHF

V gene: TRBV29-1
J gene: TRBJ1-6
CDR3 protein: CSVRESNSPLHF

V gene: TRBV29-1
J gene: TRBJ2-3
CDR3 protein: CSVDRTGMGTDTQYF

V gene: TRBV5-1
J gene: TRBJ1-6
CDR3 protein: CASSEGREHSPLHF

V gene: TRBV5-1
J gene: TRBJ2-2
CDR3 protein: CASSAGALGGELFF